Shown below are 17 T cell receptor beta chains from a single sample sequenced in a study of beta chain features in type 1 diabetes (dated 2018 in TCRdb). The library was generated by the immunoSEQ multiplex PCR assay. The entire isolated RNA was reverse transcribed using the High Capacity cDNA Reverse Transcription Kit, and thus expressed TCRB transcripts were sequenced. Drawn from immuneACCESS, this table holds only the in-frame rearrangements with V and J called that TCRdb kept. Clones are partly lost; checked studies trace under half to an unresolved V gene and leave the rest unexplained. This sample gives about 350,000 clones in total; roughly 21% of them show up just once. Around 0.045% of the sample rests with the top ten. Sequencing used naive CD4+ T cells from blood. Read against the paper, the sample's cell subset or site label means: true naive CD4+ T cells. The receptors were sampled from a woman between 18 and 29 years old in good health.

The J gene is TRBJ2-3, the V gene TRBV30; 13 positions match TRBD2. The junction had 3 bases not matched to a gene; V was cut back by 6 bases and J by 6 bases. This CDR3 is built from 13 residues. Germline lookup yields CDR1 GTSNPN and CDR2 SVGIG (reference sequence). The CDR3 DNA sequence: TGTGCCTGCCAGACTAGCGGGAGGGATACGCAGTATTTT. Its protein is CACQTSGRDTQYF.

V is TRBV6-5 and J is TRBJ2-6; D is perhaps TRBD1 (6 bases). CDR1 and CDR2 (germline): MNHEY, SVGAGI. This CDR3 spans 12 amino acids. The V and J ends lost 8 bases and 11 bases respectively, with 13 bases between them. The CDR3 here is CASRDTKDVLTF. The CDR3 bases are TGTGCCAGCCGGGACACAAAAGACGTCCTGACTTTC.

Only a few counts were recorded for this clone. The genes are TRBV5-1 and TRBJ2-7; the match to TRBD1 covers 9 bases. The length of the CDR3 is 15 residues. The trim removed 4 bases at V and 3 bases at J, leaving 8 bases unmatched. Germline CDR1 is SGHRS and CDR2 is YFSETQ. The CDR3: CASSSGTGQIYEQYF. The CDR3 nucleotides are TGCGCCAGCAGCAGCGGGACAGGGCAAATCTACGAGCAGTACTTC.

This clone occurred a few times. The chain combines TRBV7-2 with TRBJ2-1, with D perhaps TRBD2 (6 bases). This CDR3 spans 15 amino acids. V lost 4 bases, J lost 0 bases, and 10 bases lay in between. Looked up from germline, CDR1 is SGHTA and CDR2 is FQGNSA. The CDR3 region is CASSSSVSSYNEQFF. CDR3 DNA: TGTGCCAGCAGCTCTAGCGTTAGCTCCTACAATGAGCAGTTCTTC.

This clone was seen more than once but under ten times. The chain combines TRBV7-9 with TRBJ2-2, with a tentative D call TRBD2 (6 bases). Looked up from germline, CDR1 is SEHNR and CDR2 is FQNEAQ (reference sequence). The CDR3 sequence is 14 residues long. Trimming removed 7 bases from V and 2 bases from J, with 11 bases in between. The CDR3, as DNA: TGTGCCAGCAACGGGAGACCTAACACCGGGGAGCTGTTTTTT. Amino acids: CASNGRPNTGELFF.

This clone was seen a handful of times. This chain connects TRBV9 to TRBJ1-4; 7 nucleotides match TRBD1. With V trimmed by 2 bases and J by 4 bases, 8 bases remained unmatched. The V gene's germline CDR1 is SGDLS and CDR2 YYNGEE. The CDR3 is 16 amino acids. CDR3 loop: CASSVAGTAHNEKLFF. Here the CDR3 DNA reads TGTGCCAGCAGCGTGGCGGGGACAGCACATAATGAAAAACTGTTTTTT.

This chain joins TRBV6-1 and TRBJ2-3, with D possibly matching TRBD2 (5 bases). The CDR3 is 15 amino acids. V lost 5 bases and J 3 bases, leaving 15 bases between the germline ends. The germline V gene has CDR1 MNHNS and CDR2 SASEGT. CDR3 DNA sequence: TGTGCCAGCAGTCGATACAGCCCGGGGACAGATACGCAGTATTTT. It yields the protein CASSRYSPGTDTQYF.

The chain has TRBV27 and TRBJ2-5; 7 bases match TRBD1. Germline trimming cut 6 bases from V and 4 bases from J; bases unmatched to any gene: 11. The CDR3 runs 15 residues. The germline V gene has CDR1 MNHEY and CDR2 SMNVEV (reference sequence). The CDR3 loop is CASRQKGAPRETQYF. Written as DNA, the CDR3 is TGTGCCAGCAGACAAAAGGGGGCGCCCCGAGAGACCCAGTACTTC.

The table lists this clone with a few counts. This chain joins TRBV18 and TRBJ1-1; tentative D call: TRBD1 (5 bases). V shed 1 base and J shed 8 bases, with 8 bases lying between them. Per germline, CDR1 KGHSH and CDR2 LQKENI. CDR3 length: 12 amino acids. CDR3 sequence (DNA): TGTGCCAGCTCACCACTGCGGGGGGAAGCTTTCTTT. Its protein product is CASSPLRGEAFF.

This clone has just a few counts. V is TRBV4-1 and J is TRBJ2-3; possibly TRBD1 for D (6 bases). V lost 4 bases, J lost 2 bases, and 10 bases lay in between. CDR3 size: 14 residues. The germline CDR1 and CDR2 sequences are MGHRA and YSYEKL. The CDR3 protein is CASSLRTATDTQYF. DNA of the CDR3: TGCGCCAGCAGCCTCAGGACAGCCACAGATACGCAGTATTTT.

This clone was detected only a few times. This chain uses TRBV15 with TRBJ1-2; TRBD1 matches 7 bases. Germline CDR1 and CDR2: LNHNV and YYDKDF (reference sequence). The J segment lost 4 bases and the V segment lost 6 bases, leaving 5 bases of the junction unmatched. This CDR3 contains 13 residues. CDR3 coding DNA: TGTGCCACCAGTACCCGGGACAGCTATGGCTACACCTTC. This codes for CATSTRDSYGYTF.

The sample holds a few counts of this clone. This chain uses TRBV19 with TRBJ1-4, with 7 bases fitting TRBD1. CDR1 and CDR2 (germline): LNHDA, SQIVND (reference sequence). The J segment lost 2 bases and the V segment lost 5 bases, leaving 5 bases of the junction unmatched. CDR3 length: 15 residues. The CDR3 spells CASSPPQGTNEKLFF. CDR3 nucleotides: TGTGCCAGTAGTCCGCCACAGGGGACTAATGAAAAACTGTTTTTT.

Worth noting for this clone: Germline is not matched at one junction end, which may reflect a read error. V and J are TRBV29-1 and TRBJ2-6; D might be TRBD1 (5 bases). CDR1 is SQVTM and CDR2 is ANQGSEA in the germline V gene. The CDR3 spans 13 residues. CDR3 sequence (DNA): TGCAGCGTTGATCCCTCTGGGGCCAGCGTCCTGACTTTC. Amino acid sequence: CSVDPSGASVLTF.

V usage is TRBV6-5 and J usage is TRBJ1-1, with a possible D match to TRBD1 (6 bases). Trimming shortened V by 6 bases and J by 3 bases, and 14 bases separated the two germline ends. The CDR3 is 14 residues long. Germline-derived CDR1 and CDR2 are MNHEY and SVGAGI. The CDR3 is CASSLKGQDTEAFF. DNA of the CDR3: TGTGCCAGCAGCCTCAAGGGACAAGACACTGAAGCTTTCTTT.

This clone was detected only a few times. J is TRBJ2-1 and V is TRBV5-4, with D possibly TRBD2 on 5 matching bases. The germline CDR1 and CDR2 sequences are SGHNT and YYREEE (reference sequence). The ends were cut back, 0 bases at V and 13 bases at J, with 20 bases in the middle. The CDR3 loop spans 15 amino acids. The CDR3 bases are TGTGCCAGCAGCTTGGAGCGTCGCGGACTGCAATCCCAGTTCTTC. Its translation: CASSLERRGLQSQFF.

The chain carries TRBV5-1 and TRBJ2-1, with 8 bases matching TRBD2. This CDR3 spans 15 amino acids. The junction had 11 bases not matched to a gene; V was cut back by 5 bases and J by 7 bases. Germline lookup yields CDR1 SGHRS and CDR2 YFSETQ. The CDR3 nucleotides are TGCGCCAGCAGACGAACTAGCGGCGCTTTTAATGAGCAGTTCTTC. This codes for CASRRTSGAFNEQFF. Full variable domain (rest looked up from reference TRBV5-1 and TRBJ2-1): KAGVTQTPRYLIKTRGQQVTLSCSPISGHRSVSWYQQTPGQGLQFLFEYFSETQRNKGNFPGRFSGRQFSNSRSEMNVSTLELGDSALYLCASRRTSGAFNEQFFGPGTRLTVL.

V is TRBV19 and J is TRBJ2-1, with 12 bases aligning to TRBD2. V gave up 5 bases and J gave up 7 bases; unmatched junction bases: 6. CDR1 is LNHDA and CDR2 is SQIVND in the germline V gene (reference sequence). The CDR3 has 15 amino acids. The CDR3 region has the DNA TGTGCCAGTAGTCGGACTAGCGGGGAGGGGAATGAGCAGTTCTTC. Amino acids: CASSRTSGEGNEQFF. Supplemented by reference TRBV19 and TRBJ2-1, the full variable domain reads DGGITQSPKYLFRKEGQNVTLSCEQNLNHDAMYWYRQDPGQGLRLIYYSQIVNDFQKGDIAEGYSVSREKKESFPLTVTSAQKNPTAFYLCASSRTSGEGNEQFFGPGTRLTVL.